This T cell receptor beta chain was sequenced in a study of T-cell memory formation after mild COVID-19. Via MiXCR, TCRdb re-called the 5' RACE reads, giving one row per CDR3 protein. The table shows 240,000 or so distinct CDR3 sequences, with around a tenth occurring only once. In this sample, this clonotype turned up a few times. Its antigen is undetermined. Study results and limitations: Contracting CD4+ clones sat mainly in CM and EM; CD8+ in EMRA. Several responding clones turned up in pre-infection memory, indicating that cross-reactive memory may have taken part. Balance between CD4 and CD8 was seen in clones contracting day 15 to 85, and a CD4+ lean was seen in later expanders.

The CDR3 totals 13 residues. Germline CDR1 is MNHNS and CDR2 is SASEGT. V gave up 6 bases and J gave up 3 bases; unmatched junction bases: 5. The V gene is TRBV6-1, the J gene TRBJ2-7, with TRBD1 identical over 7 bases. The sequence was collected from a man aged 18 to 29 who had mild COVID-19 (a few samples of this study predate the infection). Cell type and time point are not known. The sequencing sample was made of PBMCs or a T cell subset sorted from them (not recorded which). The DNA of the CDR3 is TGTGCCAGCAGGAATGACAGGGACTACGAGCAGTACTTC. Protein: CASRNDRDYEQYF.